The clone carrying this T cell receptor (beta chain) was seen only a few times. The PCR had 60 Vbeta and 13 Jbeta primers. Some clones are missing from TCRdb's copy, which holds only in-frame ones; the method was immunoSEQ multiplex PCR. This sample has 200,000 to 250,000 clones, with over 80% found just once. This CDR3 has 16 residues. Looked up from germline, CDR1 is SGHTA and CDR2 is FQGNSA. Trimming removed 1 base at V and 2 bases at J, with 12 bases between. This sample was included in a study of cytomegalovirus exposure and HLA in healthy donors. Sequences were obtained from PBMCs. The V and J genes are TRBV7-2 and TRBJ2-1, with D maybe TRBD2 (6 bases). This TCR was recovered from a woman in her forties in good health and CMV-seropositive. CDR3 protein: CASSLGVAVTYNEQFF. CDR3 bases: TGTGCCAGCAGCTTAGGAGTAGCGGTTACCTACAATGAGCAGTTCTTC.